This is a list of T cell receptor beta chains from one sample in a study of T cell responses to AZD1222 COVID-19 vaccine. Profiled with immunoSEQ multiplex PCR; TCRdb holds only in-frame clones, not every one. The sample lists approximately 150,000 clones, roughly 90% occurring once. The sample was peripheral blood, taken on day 0 of AZD1222 vaccination. These receptor sequences come from an adult in good health. The CDR3 runs from the conserved cysteine through the conserved F or W. D genes are given only for firm matches. Clone size is given for some rows only: seen once, a few or many times, or a class if the clone is expanded.

CDR3 protein | CDR3 DNA | V gene | clone size | D gene | J gene
CASSEGQGYSNQPQHF | TGTGCCAGCAGCGAGGGGCAGGGGTATAGCAATCAGCCCCAGCATTTT | TRBV28 | . | . | TRBJ1-5
CASSPGQGSYNEQFF | TGTGCCAGCTCACCGGGACAGGGTTCCTACAATGAGCAGTTCTTC | TRBV18 | . | TRBD1 | TRBJ2-1
CASSKARTSGRDTQYF | TGTGCCAGCAGCAAAGCGCGGACTAGCGGGAGAGATACGCAGTATTTT | TRBV21-1 | . | . | TRBJ2-3
CASSLFSGGLIETQYF | TGTGCCAGCAGCTTGTTTAGCGGGGGCCTCATAGAGACCCAGTACTTC | TRBV5-6 | few | TRBD2 | TRBJ2-5
CASSKGQLDTGELFF | TGCGCCAGCAGCAAGGGACAGCTAGACACCGGGGAGCTGTTTTTT | TRBV5-1 | . | TRBD1 | TRBJ2-2
CASSFQRGGGTDTQYF | TGTGCCAGCAGCTTTCAACGCGGTGGCGGCACAGATACGCAGTATTTT | TRBV11-2 | . | . | TRBJ2-3
CATGNGAPYGYTF | TGTGCCACCGGAAATGGGGCACCCTATGGCTACACCTTC | TRBV7-9 | . | . | TRBJ1-2
CASSNIQGSGYGYTF | TGCGCCAGCAGCAATATACAGGGGAGCGGCTATGGCTACACCTTC | TRBV5-1 | . | TRBD1 | TRBJ1-2
CASSLASGGSYEQYF | TGTGCCAGCAGCTTGGCTAGCGGGGGCTCCTACGAGCAGTACTTC | TRBV5-5 | . | TRBD2 | TRBJ2-7
CASSLAPGGPGNTIYF | TGTGCCAGCAGCTTGGCCCCCGGAGGTCCTGGAAACACCATATATTTT | TRBV5-6 | . | . | TRBJ1-3
CASSQSGTGGTEAFF | TGCGCCAGCAGCCAAAGTGGGACAGGGGGCACTGAAGCTTTCTTT | TRBV4-1 | . | TRBD1 | TRBJ1-1
CATSRERGSMNTEAFF | TGTGCCACCAGCAGAGAGAGGGGGTCTATGAACACTGAAGCTTTCTTT | TRBV15 | . | . | TRBJ1-1
CASSLGLRGYTF | TGTGCCAGCAGTTTGGGGCTGCGGGGCTACACCTTC | TRBV28 | . | . | TRBJ1-2
CASSASLGTEAFF | TGTGCCAGCAGCGCCTCCTTGGGCACTGAAGCTTTCTTT | TRBV14 | . | . | TRBJ1-1
CASSPLAPNTGELFF | TGCGCCAGCAGCCCCTTGGCCCCGAACACCGGGGAGCTGTTTTTT | TRBV4-1 | . | . | TRBJ2-2
CATSRRSRNTEAFF | TGTGCCACCAGCAGGAGAAGTCGGAACACTGAAGCTTTCTTT | TRBV15 | . | . | TRBJ1-1
CASSYSGHGTLSSYEQYF | TGTGCCAGCAGTTACTCGGGACACGGGACATTAAGCTCCTACGAGCAGTACTTC | TRBV6-2/TRBV6-3 | . | . | TRBJ2-7
CASSRGEPGNTIYF | TGTGCCAGCAGTCGTGGGGAGCCTGGAAACACCATATATTTT | TRBV5-4 | . | . | TRBJ1-3
CASSLSRRGGGGHNEQFF | TGTGCCAGCAGTTTAAGTCGTCGAGGTGGGGGAGGCCACAATGAGCAGTTCTTC | TRBV27 | . | . | TRBJ2-1
CASLPQGASSQPQHF | TGTGCCAGCCTGCCGCAGGGGGCCTCAAGTCAGCCCCAGCATTTT | TRBV2 | once | TRBD1 | TRBJ1-5
CASSIYRTGQNTGELFF | TGTGCCAGTAGTATATATAGGACAGGGCAGAACACCGGGGAGCTGTTTTTT | TRBV19 | . | TRBD1 | TRBJ2-2
CASSFRTGGNSPLHF | TGTGCCAGCAGTTTCCGGACAGGGGGGAATTCACCCCTCCACTTT | TRBV28 | . | TRBD1 | TRBJ1-6
CASSLNLKEKLFF | TGTGCCAGCAGCTTAAATCTAAAGGAAAAACTGTTTTTT | TRBV7-2 | . | . | TRBJ1-4
CASSLGDEQFF | TGTGCCAGCAGTTTGGGGGATGAGCAGTTCTTC | TRBV6-2/TRBV6-3 | . | . | TRBJ2-1
CASSTPPYEQYF | TGTGCCAGTAGTACCCCACCGTACGAGCAGTACTTC | TRBV19 | . | . | TRBJ2-7
CASSGVNYGYTF | TGTGCCAGCAGCGGTGTGAACTATGGCTACACCTTC | TRBV28 | . | . | TRBJ1-2
CASSDATYYYNEQFF | TGTGCCAGCAGTGATGCGACATACTACTACAATGAGCAGTTCTTC | TRBV6-1 | . | . | TRBJ2-1
CASTRGIPAGTSYNEQFF | TGTGCCAGCACCCGAGGGATTCCAGCGGGAACCTCCTACAATGAGCAGTTCTTC | TRBV5-4 | . | TRBD2 | TRBJ2-1
CASSVAPERGELFF | TGTGCCAGCAGCGTGGCCCCAGAGCGGGGGGAGCTGTTTTTT | TRBV9 | . | . | TRBJ2-2
CASSIAGQIIFYGYTF | TGTGCCAGCAGCATCGCCGGACAGATAATCTTCTATGGCTACACCTTC | TRBV5-8 | . | . | TRBJ1-2
CASSAYSRPGVGKLFF | TGTGCCAGCAGCGCCTACTCCCGACCGGGGGTGGGAAAACTGTTTTTT | TRBV7-2 | many | . | TRBJ1-4
CASSLDNQPQHF | TGTGCCAGCAGCTTAGATAACCAGCCCCAGCATTTT | TRBV7-9 | . | . | TRBJ1-5
CASSTSGIYNEQFF | TGCGCCAGCAGCACTAGCGGGATCTACAATGAGCAGTTCTTC | TRBV4-1 | . | TRBD2 | TRBJ2-1
CASSIANRPSGNTIYF | TGTGCCAGTAGTATAGCAAACAGGCCCTCTGGAAACACCATATATTTT | TRBV19 | . | . | TRBJ1-3
CASSPAGTGLVLGYTF | TGTGCCAGCAGCCCCGCCGGGACAGGTTTAGTATTAGGCTACACCTTC | TRBV7-9 | once | TRBD1 | TRBJ1-2
CASSLGAGTGRDQPQHF | TGTGCCAGCAGCTTGGGCGCGGGGACAGGGAGGGATCAGCCCCAGCATTTT | TRBV5-6 | . | TRBD1 | TRBJ1-5
CASSWALGTDTQYF | TGTGCCAGCAGTTGGGCCTTAGGCACAGATACGCAGTATTTT | TRBV27 | . | . | TRBJ2-3
CASSHLRTGGDEQFF | TGCGCCAGCAGCCACCTGAGGACAGGGGGCGATGAGCAGTTCTTC | TRBV4-3 | . | TRBD1 | TRBJ2-1
CASSTRDRANYGYTF | TGTGCCAGCAGTACTCGGGACAGAGCTAACTATGGCTACACCTTC | TRBV6-5 | . | TRBD1 | TRBJ1-2
CASSAQEDTQYF | TGTGCCAGCAGCGCACAAGAAGATACGCAGTATTTT | TRBV7-9 | . | . | TRBJ2-3
CASSSTGTTSPYGYTF | TGCGCCAGCAGCTCTACCGGGACAACATCCCCCTATGGCTACACCTTC | TRBV5-1 | . | . | TRBJ1-2
CSGGGGDEQYF | TGCAGCGGGGGGGGAGGTGACGAGCAGTACTTC | TRBV29-1 | . | TRBD2 | TRBJ2-7
CASRNRLENYGYTF | TGTGCCAGCAGAAACAGACTAGAAAACTATGGCTACACCTTC | TRBV6-5 | . | . | TRBJ1-2
CASSQGLLGGEKLFF | TGCGCCAGCAGCCAAGGACTTTTGGGTGGAGAAAAACTGTTTTTT | TRBV4-1 | . | . | TRBJ1-4
CASIVQTNTEAFF | TGTGCCAGCATCGTACAGACCAACACTGAAGCTTTCTTT | TRBV6-5 | . | . | TRBJ1-1
CSVVVGAAATSYGYTF | TGCAGCGTTGTAGTGGGGGCGGCGGCGACTTCCTATGGCTACACCTTC | TRBV29-1 | . | . | TRBJ1-2
CASSRSQGPSLHF | TGTGCCAGCAGCCGTTCGCAGGGTCCATCCCTCCACTTT | TRBV5-6 | . | . | TRBJ1-6
CASSPYRGSTDTQYF | TGTGCCAGCAGTCCGTACAGGGGTAGCACAGATACGCAGTATTTT | TRBV27 | . | TRBD1 | TRBJ2-3
CAWSVRQGVTDTQYF | TGTGCCTGGAGTGTCCGACAGGGGGTAACAGATACGCAGTATTTT | TRBV30 | . | TRBD1 | TRBJ2-3
CASSKETGGYNQPQHF | TGTGCCAGCAGCAAAGAAACAGGGGGCTATAATCAGCCCCAGCATTTT | TRBV4-2 | . | TRBD1 | TRBJ1-5
CASSQDSRDVQETQYF | TGTGCCAGCAGCCAAGATAGTAGGGACGTCCAAGAGACCCAGTACTTC | TRBV3-1/TRBV3-2 | . | . | TRBJ2-5
CAISLGDDGYEQYF | TGTGCCATCAGTCTCGGGGACGACGGGTACGAGCAGTACTTC | TRBV10-3 | . | . | TRBJ2-7
CASSLQDRGGNEQFF | TGTGCCAGCAGTTTACAGGACAGGGGTGGCAATGAGCAGTTCTTC | TRBV27 | . | TRBD1 | TRBJ2-1